These 32 T cell receptor beta chains came from one sample sequenced in a study of identical twins. MiXCR, applied by TCRdb to the 5' RACE reads, yields one record per CDR3 protein. The sample has a few hundred thousand distinct CDR3 sequences; 7.5% to 10% are singletons. These data were likewise used in another study, on yellow fever vaccine responses in identical twins.

The sequenced material came from PBMCs. Every receptor here comes from a woman between 18 and 30 years old in good health.

In its sample, this clonotype was seen many times. The chain joins TRBV10-2 to TRBJ2-3; D is uncertain. Per the germline V gene, CDR1 is WSHSY and CDR2 is SAAADI. Trimming cost V 1 base and J 6 bases, with 5 bases left between them. The CDR3 totals 12 residues. The CDR3 loop is CASSELGDTQYF. The CDR3 coding sequence is TGCGCCAGCAGTGAGTTGGGGGATACGCAGTATTTT.

There are a few counts of this clonotype. The gene calls are TRBV4-1 and TRBJ2-4, with 8 bases lining up with TRBD2. This CDR3 is built from 18 residues. After removal of 1 base from V and 0 bases from J, the junction contained 8 bases not matched to a gene. Germline-derived CDR1 and CDR2 are MGHRA and YSYEKL. The CDR3 nucleotides are TGCGCCAGCAGCCAAGGGAGCAGCGGGAGTTTAGCCAAAAACATTCAGTACTTC. Translated, it gives CASSQGSSGSLAKNIQYF.

This clonotype was seen repeatedly, ten times or more. The chain uses TRBV7-3 and TRBJ2-2; 11 bases map to TRBD1. V lost 5 bases, J lost 2 bases, and 16 bases stayed unmatched. CDR1 and CDR2 from the germline V gene are SGHTA and FQGTGA. The CDR3 extends over 20 amino acids. CDR3 amino acids: CASSPLGEDRGRSNTGELFF. As DNA, the CDR3 is TGTGCCAGCAGCCCACTTGGGGAGGACAGGGGGCGGTCTAACACCGGGGAGCTGTTTTTT. The variable domain in full, with the rest retrieved from reference TRBV7-3 and TRBJ2-2, is GAGVSQTPSNKVTEKGKYVELRCDPISGHTALYWYRQSLGQGPEFLIYFQGTGAADDSGLPNDRFFAVRPEGSVSTLKIQRTERGDSAVYLCASSPLGEDRGRSNTGELFFGEGSRLTVL.

On this clonotype itself: A much larger clone sits a single nucleotide away, making a read error possible. This sequence joins TRBV5-1 and TRBJ2-1; TRBD1 might be the D (6 bases). This CDR3 region has 15 residues. CDR1 and CDR2 from the germline V gene are SGHRS and YFSETQ. The CDR3 region is CASSQRTVTYNEQIF. The DNA for the CDR3 is TGCGCCAGCAGCCAGAGGACAGTCACCTACAATGAGCAGATCTTC.

The genes are TRBV2 and TRBJ1-1; no reliable D call. V lost 3 bases and J 7 bases, leaving 15 bases between the germline ends. CDR3 size: 14 residues. The germline gives CDR1 SNHLY, CDR2 FYNNEI. Here the CDR3 DNA reads TGTGCCAGCAGTGACCCGCTCCGGCCTATTGAAGCTTTCTTT. Encoded protein: CASSDPLRPIEAFF.

This clonotype was detected only a few times. The CDR3 nucleotides read TGTGCCAGCAGCTTAGCAGCGGGGACCACAGATACGCAGTATTTT. Protein product: CASSLAAGTTDTQYF. This chain joins TRBV7-2 and TRBJ2-3; 7 bases line up with TRBD2. The CDR3 contains 15 residues. Germline V CDR1 and CDR2: SGHTA, FQGNSA. V lost 0 bases, J lost 2 bases, and 2 bases stayed unmatched.

This clonotype was observed at least ten times. This sequence joins TRBV5-1 and TRBJ2-1; TRBD2 matches at 8 bases. Losses at the gene ends were 0 bases for V and 3 bases for J; bases not matched to a gene: 2. The CDR3 covers 15 residues. Looked up from germline, CDR1 is SGHRS and CDR2 is YFSETQ. The chain's CDR3 is CASSLVAGNYNEQFF. In DNA form, the CDR3 reads TGCGCCAGCAGCTTGGTAGCGGGGAACTACAATGAGCAGTTCTTC.

DNA of the CDR3: TGTGCCAGCAGTTACTCGACCCCATTCGAGGGGGACTCCTACGAGCAGTACTTC. Translated: CASSYSTPFEGDSYEQYF. The genes are TRBV6-5 and TRBJ2-7, with D possibly being TRBD1 (6 bases). The CDR3 is 18 amino acids. CDR1 is MNHEY and CDR2 is SVGAGI in the germline V gene. Between the trimmed V and J ends, which lost 0 bases and 0 bases, there was a span of 18 bases.

The rearrangement joins TRBV3-1 to TRBJ2-7; 9 bases line up with TRBD1. The CDR3 extends over 16 amino acids. The junction had 10 bases not matched to a gene; V was cut back by 4 bases and J by 3 bases. In germline, CDR1 is LGHDT, CDR2 YNNKEL (reference sequence). The CDR3 DNA is TGTGCCAGCAGCCGAAGGACAGGGGAAGGTGGCTACGAGCAGTACTTC. Translated: CASSRRTGEGGYEQYF.

This clonotype was counted many times. The chain joins TRBV20-1 to TRBJ2-7, with a weak D call TRBD2 (6 bases). This CDR3 has 15 amino acids. V lost 5 bases, J lost 0 bases, and 17 bases lay in between. Germline V gives CDR1 DFQATT, CDR2 SNEGSKA (reference sequence). CDR3: CSAARGGLGSYEQYF. CDR3 nucleotides: TGCAGTGCTGCCCGTGGGGGACTCGGCTCCTACGAGCAGTACTTC.

In its sample, this clonotype was seen many times. This chain uses TRBV10-3 with TRBJ2-7; 9 positions match TRBD2. Trimming removed 7 bases from V and 0 bases from J; junction bases left unmatched: 4. CDR1 and CDR2 (germline): ENHRY, SYGVKD. The CDR3 runs 14 residues. This CDR3 is CAITSGTSSYEQYF. In DNA, the CDR3 is TGTGCCATCACTAGCGGGACAAGCTCCTACGAGCAGTACTTC.

At least ten counts were recorded for this clonotype. The rearrangement links TRBV5-1 to TRBJ1-2; 12 bases align to TRBD1. Germline-derived CDR1 and CDR2 are SGHRS and YFSETQ. The CDR3 spans 14 residues. The V and J ends lost 3 bases and 6 bases, in that order; junction bases with no gene match: 3. CDR3 protein: CASSWGQGADGYTF. The DNA of the CDR3 is TGCGCCAGCAGCTGGGGACAGGGGGCGGATGGCTACACCTTC.

This clonotype was seen just once. The chain is built from TRBV5-6 and TRBJ2-3; D remains ambiguous. Germline CDR1 is SGHDT and CDR2 is YYEEEE. The CDR3 sequence is 14 residues long. Trimming shortened V by 7 bases and J by 2 bases, and 14 bases separated the two germline ends. The CDR3 protein is CASGPGVDTDTQYF. The CDR3 DNA reads TGTGCCAGCGGCCCCGGTGTAGACACAGATACGCAGTATTTT.

A remark on this clonotype: Germline and junction disagree at one end, which may indicate a read error. This chain connects TRBV12-3 or TRBV12-4 to TRBJ2-6; 9 bases align to TRBD1. The CDR3 has 19 amino acids. Here the CDR3 reads CASCLGGDRVYSGANVLTF. The CDR3, as DNA: TGTGCCAGCTGTTTAGGTGGGGACAGGGTCTACTCTGGGGCCAACGTCCTGACTTTC.

The chain couples TRBV6-5 to TRBJ2-7; D may be TRBD2 (6 bases). The germline gives CDR1 MNHEY, CDR2 SVGAGI. There are 11 residues in the CDR3. The V and J ends lost 6 bases and 6 bases respectively, with 9 bases between them. In DNA, the CDR3 is TGTGCCAGCAGACGGGGGTTCGAGCAGTACTTC. Translation: CASRRGFEQYF.

In this sample, this clonotype turned up once. The V and J genes are TRBV5-1 and TRBJ2-1; TRBD2 matches at 10 bases. V dropped 3 bases and J dropped 0; count of bases not matched to a gene: 6. This CDR3 has 17 residues. CDR1 is SGHRS, CDR2 YFSETQ, per germline. CDR3 nucleotide sequence: TGCGCCAGCAGCTCGGAGCCTAGCGGGAGCTCCTACAATGAGCAGTTCTTC. This sequence encodes CASSSEPSGSSYNEQFF.

This clonotype was seen many times. This chain links TRBV10-2 with TRBJ2-4; 14 bases are shared with TRBD2. From germline, CDR1 is WSHSY and CDR2 SAAADI. J was trimmed by 8 bases and V by 6 bases; bases with no gene match: 12. This CDR3 is built from 17 residues. CDR3: CASRAETSGGAADIQYF. CDR3 DNA sequence: TGCGCCAGCAGGGCTGAGACTAGCGGGGGGGCCGCGGACATTCAGTACTTC.

This chain uses TRBV20-1 with TRBJ1-1; TRBD1 matches at 9 bases. CDR3 size: 14 residues. Germline V gene lookup returns CDR1 DFQATT and CDR2 SNEGSKA (reference sequence). V gave up 5 bases and J gave up 8 bases; unmatched junction bases: 12. The CDR3: CSAPPGQGRVEAFF. CDR3 coding DNA: TGCAGTGCTCCCCCCGGACAGGGGAGAGTGGAAGCTTTCTTT.

With respect to this clonotype: A much larger clone differs from this one at a single base, so this may be a read error. The chain employs TRBV6-2 or TRBV6-3 and TRBJ2-7, with 11 bases identical to TRBD2. The CDR3 consists of 14 residues. With 5 bases clipped from V and 3 bases from J, the junction kept 3 bases outside the gene matches. Germline CDR1 MNHEY, CDR2 SVGEGT. The CDR3, as DNA: TGTGCCAGCAGTGCGGGACTAGCGGACTACGAGCAGTACTTC. Amino acids: CASSAGLADYEQYF.

The rearrangement joins TRBV5-1 to TRBJ2-2; the match to TRBD1 covers 8 bases. The CDR3 consists of 13 residues. V lost 4 bases and J lost 6; bases outside the gene matches: 2. CDR1 SGHRS and CDR2 YFSETQ come from the germline V gene. The CDR3 reads CASSRTGPGELFF. The DNA of the CDR3 is TGCGCCAGCAGCAGGACAGGGCCCGGGGAGCTGTTTTTT.

The chain joins TRBV28 to TRBJ1-1, with TRBD1 identical over 7 bases. Unmatched junction bases numbered 6, after V lost 5 bases and J lost 6 bases. The CDR3 is made up of 13 amino acids. The germline V gene encodes CDR1 MDHEN and CDR2 SYDVKM. CDR3 DNA: TGTGCCAGCAGTCTTCACAGGGGATCTGAAGCTTTCTTT. As protein: CASSLHRGSEAFF.

The V and J genes are TRBV23-1 and TRBJ2-1; perhaps TRBD2 as D (6 bases). Being an ORF, TRBV23-1 has a function that is uncertain. Trimming removed 0 bases from V and 10 bases from J, with 19 bases in between. The CDR3 totals 16 residues. The CDR3 here is CASSQSVGHGGEEQFF. Here the CDR3 DNA reads TGCGCCAGCAGTCAATCTGTCGGCCACGGAGGGGAGGAGCAGTTCTTC.

This clonotype was picked up a small number of times. V gene TRBV12-3 or TRBV12-4 combines with J gene TRBJ2-7; 9 nucleotides line up with TRBD1. The CDR3 loop spans 14 amino acids. V dropped 2 bases and J dropped 6; count of bases not matched to a gene: 5. The CDR3 DNA is TGTGCCAGCAGTTTAAGGACAGGGGTGGGCGAGCAGTACTTC. This codes for CASSLRTGVGEQYF.

V gene TRBV5-5 combines with J gene TRBJ2-1; possibly TRBD1 or TRBD2 for D (6 bases each). Germline-derived CDR1 and CDR2 are SGHKS and YYEKEE (reference sequence). The CDR3 extends over 16 amino acids. V was pared by 1 base and J by 0 bases, with 11 bases between. CDR3: CASSLWSGASYNEQFF. The CDR3 DNA is TGTGCCAGCAGCTTGTGGTCGGGGGCCTCCTACAATGAGCAGTTCTTC.

The rearrangement uses TRBV24-1 and TRBJ2-3; no clear D gene. The CDR3 totals 12 residues. From germline, CDR1 is KGHDR and CDR2 SFDVKD. V was clipped by 4 bases and J by 4 bases, with 5 bases between them. In DNA form, the CDR3 reads TGTGCCACCAGTGAATACTCAGATACGCAGTATTTT. Amino acids: CATSEYSDTQYF.

The chain links TRBV2 to TRBJ2-3; 7 bases map to TRBD2. The CDR3 contains 15 residues. The junction had 10 bases not matched to a gene; V was cut back by 6 bases and J by 4 bases. Per germline, CDR1 SNHLY and CDR2 FYNNEI. The CDR3: CASSDRGLDPDTQYF. CDR3 sequence (DNA): TGTGCCAGCAGCGACCGCGGACTAGATCCAGATACGCAGTATTTT.

This chain connects TRBV10-2 to TRBJ2-1; 10 bases align to TRBD2. V was clipped by 6 bases and J by 4 bases; unmatched bases: 3. The CDR3 spans 14 residues. In germline, CDR1 is WSHSY, CDR2 SAAADI. In DNA, the CDR3 is TGCGCCAGCAGCAAACTAGCGGGATACAATGAGCAGTTCTTC. As protein: CASSKLAGYNEQFF.

This clonotype has more than one count but fewer than ten. The chain recombines TRBV7-3 with TRBJ2-2; a weak D match, TRBD1 (6 bases). The CDR3 has 16 amino acids. Germline V lookup: CDR1 SGHTA, CDR2 FQGTGA. V was trimmed by 8 bases and J by 0 bases, leaving 16 bases between them. The CDR3 bases are TGTGCCAGCGGGGGACGCACAGGGTCGAACACCGGGGAGCTGTTTTTT. Encoded protein: CASGGRTGSNTGELFF.

The chain joins TRBV5-5 to TRBJ2-1; a weak D match, TRBD2 (5 bases). V shed 4 bases and J shed 7 bases, with 9 bases lying between them. Germline values: CDR1 SGHKS, CDR2 YYEKEE (reference sequence). This CDR3 has 12 residues. CDR3 sequence reads: CASSQTRNEQFF. CDR3 nucleotide sequence: TGTGCCAGCAGCCAAACTAGAAATGAGCAGTTCTTC.

This clonotype has at least ten counts. This chain joins TRBV28 and TRBJ1-1; perhaps TRBD1 as D (5 bases). Per the germline V gene, CDR1 is MDHEN and CDR2 is SYDVKM. The CDR3 is 16 amino acids. The V and J ends lost 5 bases and 3 bases respectively, with 19 bases between them. CDR3 sequence: CASSPLTDLGDTEAFF. The CDR3 bases are TGTGCCAGCAGTCCCCTAACGGACCTAGGGGACACTGAAGCTTTCTTT.

Only a few counts were recorded for this clonotype. This chain uses TRBV30 with TRBJ2-3; 8 nucleotides align to TRBD2. The V gene's germline CDR1 is GTSNPN and CDR2 SVGIG (reference sequence). CDR3 length equals 15 residues. With 0 bases clipped from V and 2 bases from J, the junction kept 4 bases outside the gene matches. The CDR3 is CAWSVRGGTTDTQYF. CDR3 nucleotides: TGTGCCTGGAGTGTACGGGGGGGAACCACAGATACGCAGTATTTT.

This clonotype was seen a handful of times. The chain has TRBV7-2 and TRBJ2-5; no clear D gene. V lost 8 bases and J 1 base, leaving 11 bases between the germline ends. This CDR3 spans 13 amino acids. Germline V gives CDR1 SGHTA, CDR2 FQGNSA. CDR3 loop: CASRYSGQETQYF. The CDR3 nucleotides are TGTGCCAGCCGCTACTCGGGCCAAGAGACCCAGTACTTC. Looking up the rest from reference TRBV7-2 and TRBJ2-5 gives the full variable domain: GAGVSQSPSNKVTEKGKDVELRCDPISGHTALYWYRQSLGQGLEFLIYFQGNSAPDKSGLPSDRFSAERTGGSVSTLTIQRTQQEDSAVYLCASRYSGQETQYFGPGTRLLVL.